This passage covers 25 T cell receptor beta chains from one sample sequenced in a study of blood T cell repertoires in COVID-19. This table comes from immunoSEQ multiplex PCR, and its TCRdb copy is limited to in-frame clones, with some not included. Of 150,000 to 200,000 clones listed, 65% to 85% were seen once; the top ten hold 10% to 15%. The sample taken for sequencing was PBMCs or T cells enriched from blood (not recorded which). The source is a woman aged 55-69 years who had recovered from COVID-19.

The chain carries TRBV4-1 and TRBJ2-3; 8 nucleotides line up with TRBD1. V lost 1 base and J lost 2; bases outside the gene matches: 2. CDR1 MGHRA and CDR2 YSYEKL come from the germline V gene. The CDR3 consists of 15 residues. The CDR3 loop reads CASSQGQGITDTQYF. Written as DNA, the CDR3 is TGCGCCAGCAGCCAAGGACAGGGGATCACAGATACGCAGTATTTT.

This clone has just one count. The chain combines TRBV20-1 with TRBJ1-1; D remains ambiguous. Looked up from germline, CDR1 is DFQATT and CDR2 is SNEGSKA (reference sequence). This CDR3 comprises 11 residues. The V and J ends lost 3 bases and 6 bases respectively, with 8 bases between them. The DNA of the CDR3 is TGCAGTGCTAGTAATAGAGCTGAAGCTTTCTTT. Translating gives CSASNRAEAFF.

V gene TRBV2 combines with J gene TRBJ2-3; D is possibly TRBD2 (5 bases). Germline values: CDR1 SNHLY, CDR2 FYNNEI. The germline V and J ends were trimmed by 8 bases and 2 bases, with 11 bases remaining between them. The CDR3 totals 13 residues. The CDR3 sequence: CASGERLTDTQYF. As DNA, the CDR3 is TGTGCCAGCGGAGAGCGGCTCACAGATACGCAGTATTTT.

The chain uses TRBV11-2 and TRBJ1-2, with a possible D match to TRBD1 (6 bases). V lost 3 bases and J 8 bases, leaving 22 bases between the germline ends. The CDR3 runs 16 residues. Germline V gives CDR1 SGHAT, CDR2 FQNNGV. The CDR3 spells CASSFQPQGLELGYTF. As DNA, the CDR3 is TGTGCCAGCAGCTTTCAACCTCAGGGGCTTGAGTTAGGCTACACCTTC.

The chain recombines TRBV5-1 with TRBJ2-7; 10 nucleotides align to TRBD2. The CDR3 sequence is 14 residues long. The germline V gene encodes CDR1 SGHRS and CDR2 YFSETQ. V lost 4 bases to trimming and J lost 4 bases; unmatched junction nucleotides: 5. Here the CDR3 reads CASSASGGEYEQYF. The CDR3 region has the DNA TGCGCCAGCAGCGCAAGCGGGGGGGAGTACGAGCAGTACTTC.

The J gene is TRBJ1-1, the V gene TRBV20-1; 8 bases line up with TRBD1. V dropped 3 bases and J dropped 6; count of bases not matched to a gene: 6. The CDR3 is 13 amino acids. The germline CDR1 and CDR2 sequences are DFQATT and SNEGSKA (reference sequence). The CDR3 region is CSASPDRDSEAFF. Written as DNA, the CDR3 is TGCAGTGCTAGTCCGGACAGGGACTCTGAAGCTTTCTTT.

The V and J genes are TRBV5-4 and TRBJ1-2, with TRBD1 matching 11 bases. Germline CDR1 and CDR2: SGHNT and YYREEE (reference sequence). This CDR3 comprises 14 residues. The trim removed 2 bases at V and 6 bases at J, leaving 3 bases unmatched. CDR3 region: CASSLRDRGNGYTF. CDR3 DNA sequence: TGTGCCAGCAGCTTAAGGGACAGGGGGAATGGCTACACCTTC.

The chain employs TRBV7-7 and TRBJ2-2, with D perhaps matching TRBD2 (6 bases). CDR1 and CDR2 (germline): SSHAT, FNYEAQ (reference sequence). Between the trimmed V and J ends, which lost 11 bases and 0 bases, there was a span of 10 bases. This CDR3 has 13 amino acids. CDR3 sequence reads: CAVGTPNTGELFF. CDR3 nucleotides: TGTGCCGTCGGGACTCCGAACACCGGGGAGCTGTTTTTT.

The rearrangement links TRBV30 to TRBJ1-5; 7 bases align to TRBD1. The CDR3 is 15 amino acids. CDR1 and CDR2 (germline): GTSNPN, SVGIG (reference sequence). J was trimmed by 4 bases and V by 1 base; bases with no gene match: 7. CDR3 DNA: TGTGCCTGGAGTGCTTCCGGGACAGCAAATCAGCCCCAGCATTTT. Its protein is CAWSASGTANQPQHF.

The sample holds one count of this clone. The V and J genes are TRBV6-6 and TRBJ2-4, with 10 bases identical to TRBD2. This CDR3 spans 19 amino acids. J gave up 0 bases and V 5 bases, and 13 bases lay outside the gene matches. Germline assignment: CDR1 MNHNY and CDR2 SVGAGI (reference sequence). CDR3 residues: CASSPSSGGPLTAKNIQYF. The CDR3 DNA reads TGTGCCAGCAGTCCGAGTAGCGGGGGGCCACTAACAGCCAAAAACATTCAGTACTTC.

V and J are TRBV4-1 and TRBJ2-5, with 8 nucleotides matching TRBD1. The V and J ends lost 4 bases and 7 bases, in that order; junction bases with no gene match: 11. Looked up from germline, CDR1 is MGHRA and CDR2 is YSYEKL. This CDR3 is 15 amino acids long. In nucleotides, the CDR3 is TGCGCCAGCAGCCGGACAGGGTCCGTCCTCGCGACCCAGTACTTC. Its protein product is CASSRTGSVLATQYF.

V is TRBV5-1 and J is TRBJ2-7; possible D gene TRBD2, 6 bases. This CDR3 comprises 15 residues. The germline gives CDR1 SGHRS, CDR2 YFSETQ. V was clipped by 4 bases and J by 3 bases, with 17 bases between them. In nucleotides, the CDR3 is TGCGCCAGCAGCCCGGGGGACGGGGGACTCTACGAGCAGTACTTC. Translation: CASSPGDGGLYEQYF. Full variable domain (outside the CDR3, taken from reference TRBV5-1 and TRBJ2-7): KAGVTQTPRYLIKTRGQQVTLSCSPISGHRSVSWYQQTPGQGLQFLFEYFSETQRNKGNFPGRFSGRQFSNSRSEMNVSTLELGDSALYLCASSPGDGGLYEQYFGPGTRLTVT.

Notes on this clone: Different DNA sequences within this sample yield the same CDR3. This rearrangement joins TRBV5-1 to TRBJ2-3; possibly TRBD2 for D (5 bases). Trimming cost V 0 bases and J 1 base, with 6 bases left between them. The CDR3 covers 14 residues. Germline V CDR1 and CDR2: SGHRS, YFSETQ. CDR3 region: CASSLGGGTDTQYF. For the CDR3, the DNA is TGCGCCAGCAGCTTGGGGGGAGGCACAGATACGCAGTATTTT.

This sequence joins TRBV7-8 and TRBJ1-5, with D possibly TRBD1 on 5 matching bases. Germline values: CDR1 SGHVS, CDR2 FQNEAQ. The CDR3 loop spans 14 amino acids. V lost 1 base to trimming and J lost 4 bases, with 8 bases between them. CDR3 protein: CASSLVGGNQPQHF. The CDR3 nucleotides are TGTGCCAGCAGCTTAGTCGGGGGAAATCAGCCCCAGCATTTT.

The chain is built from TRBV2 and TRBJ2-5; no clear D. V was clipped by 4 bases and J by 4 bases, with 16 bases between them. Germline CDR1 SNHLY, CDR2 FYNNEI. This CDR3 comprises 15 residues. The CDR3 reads CASSVGGTAVETQYF. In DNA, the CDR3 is TGTGCCAGCAGTGTTGGTGGCACTGCGGTAGAGACCCAGTACTTC.

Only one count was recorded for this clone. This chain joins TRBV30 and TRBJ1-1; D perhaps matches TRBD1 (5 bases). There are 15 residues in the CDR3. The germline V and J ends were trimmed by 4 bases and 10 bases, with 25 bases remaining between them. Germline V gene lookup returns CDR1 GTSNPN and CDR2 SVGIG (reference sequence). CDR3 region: CAWTPRGRPRISAFF. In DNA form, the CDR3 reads TGTGCCTGGACCCCAAGGGGCAGGCCCCGGATATCAGCTTTCTTT.

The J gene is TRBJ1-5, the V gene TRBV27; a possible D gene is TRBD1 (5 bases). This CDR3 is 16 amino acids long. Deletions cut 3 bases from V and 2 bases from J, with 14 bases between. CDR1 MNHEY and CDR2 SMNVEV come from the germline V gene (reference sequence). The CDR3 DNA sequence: TGTGCCAGCAGTTTCAATGGGGGGAGTGGCAATCAGCCCCAGCATTTT. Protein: CASSFNGGSGNQPQHF.

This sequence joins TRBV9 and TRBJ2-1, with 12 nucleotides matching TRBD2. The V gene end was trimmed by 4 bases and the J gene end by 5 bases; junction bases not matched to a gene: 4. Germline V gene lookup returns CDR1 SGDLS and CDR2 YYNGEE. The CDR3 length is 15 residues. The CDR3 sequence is CASSPRLAGDNEQFF. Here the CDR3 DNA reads TGTGCCAGCAGCCCACGACTAGCGGGGGACAATGAGCAGTTCTTC.

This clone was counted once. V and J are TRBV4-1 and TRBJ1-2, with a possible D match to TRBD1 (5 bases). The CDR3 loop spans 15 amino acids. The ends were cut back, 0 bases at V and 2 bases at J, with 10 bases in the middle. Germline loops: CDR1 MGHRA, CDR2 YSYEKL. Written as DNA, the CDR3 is TGCGCCAGCAGCCAAGATACAGGCCAGAACTATGGCTACACCTTC. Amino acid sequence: CASSQDTGQNYGYTF.

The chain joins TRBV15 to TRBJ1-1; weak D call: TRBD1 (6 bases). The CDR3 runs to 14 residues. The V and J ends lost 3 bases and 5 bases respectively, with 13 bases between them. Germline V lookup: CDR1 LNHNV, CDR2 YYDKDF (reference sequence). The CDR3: CATSSGGAWTEAFF. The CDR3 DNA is TGTGCCACCAGCAGCGGGGGGGCTTGGACTGAAGCTTTCTTT.

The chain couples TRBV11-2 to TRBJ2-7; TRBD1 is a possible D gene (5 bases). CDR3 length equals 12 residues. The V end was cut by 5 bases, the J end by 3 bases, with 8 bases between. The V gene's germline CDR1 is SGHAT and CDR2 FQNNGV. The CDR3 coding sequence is TGTGCCAGCAGCATCCAGGGCTACGAGCAGTACTTC. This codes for CASSIQGYEQYF.

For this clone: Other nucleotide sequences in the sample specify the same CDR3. The chain's CDR3 is CASSSEGRTDTQYF. The CDR3 DNA follows: TGCGCCAGCAGCTCGGAGGGCCGCACAGATACGCAGTATTTT. The chain combines TRBV5-1 with TRBJ2-3; perhaps TRBD2 as D (6 bases). V lost 3 bases and J lost 1, with 9 bases in between. Germline V gene lookup returns CDR1 SGHRS and CDR2 YFSETQ. The CDR3 has 14 residues.

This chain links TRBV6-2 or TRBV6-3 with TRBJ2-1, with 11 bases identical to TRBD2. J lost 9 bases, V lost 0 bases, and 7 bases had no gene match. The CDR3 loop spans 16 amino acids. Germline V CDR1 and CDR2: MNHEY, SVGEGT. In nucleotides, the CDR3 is TGTGCCAGCAGTTACTCCCGGCTAGCGGGGGGTAGTGAGCAGTTCTTC. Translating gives CASSYSRLAGGSEQFF.

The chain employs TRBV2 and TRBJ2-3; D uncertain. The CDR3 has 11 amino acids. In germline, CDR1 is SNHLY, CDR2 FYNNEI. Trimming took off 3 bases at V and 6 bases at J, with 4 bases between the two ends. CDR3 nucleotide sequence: TGTGCCAGCAGTGATCATGATACGCAGTATTTT. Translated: CASSDHDTQYF.

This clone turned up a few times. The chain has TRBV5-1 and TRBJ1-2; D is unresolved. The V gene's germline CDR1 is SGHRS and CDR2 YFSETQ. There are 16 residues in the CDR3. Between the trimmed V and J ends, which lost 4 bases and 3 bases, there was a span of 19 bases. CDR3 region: CASSPGGGTFHYGYTF. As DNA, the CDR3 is TGCGCCAGCAGCCCCGGCGGCGGAACTTTTCACTATGGCTACACCTTC.